The 18 T cell receptor beta chains in this list originate from one sample, sequenced in a study of blood T cell repertoires in COVID-19. TCRdb's copy holds only in-frame clones and misses some; the assay was immunoSEQ multiplex PCR. The sample shows about 170,000 clones, roughly 81% of them seen only once. Sequenced material: peripheral blood. Every receptor here comes from a woman of 80 years or more with COVID-19, enrolled during active disease.

The rearrangement links TRBV21-1 to TRBJ1-1; the table assigns TRBD1, which was not confirmed against the DNA. TRBV21-1 is designated a pseudogene. The CDR3 loop spans 19 amino acids. The DNA for the CDR3 is TGTGCCAGCAGCAAACAGCCAGGGACAGCTCCTGGGGGGCACACTGAAGCTTTCTTT. Its translation: CASSKQPGTAPGGHTEAFF.

J is TRBJ1-5 and V is TRBV28; a weak D match, TRBD1 (5 bases). The CDR3 length is 16 residues. V was clipped by 4 bases and J by 3 bases, with 16 bases between them. Germline assignment: CDR1 MDHEN and CDR2 SYDVKM. The CDR3 region is CASSSPGGGLNQPQHF. In DNA, the CDR3 is TGTGCCAGCAGTTCACCGGGCGGGGGACTCAATCAGCCCCAGCATTTT.

V and J are TRBV5-4 and TRBJ2-1; TRBD1 is a possible D gene (6 bases). The ends were cut back, 2 bases at V and 8 bases at J, with 14 bases in the middle. Looked up from germline, CDR1 is SGHNT and CDR2 is YYREEE (reference sequence). The CDR3 spans 14 residues. This chain's CDR3 is CASSFMGHRYEQFF. Written as DNA, the CDR3 is TGTGCCAGCAGCTTTATGGGACACCGGTATGAGCAGTTCTTC.

This chain links TRBV30 with TRBJ2-7, with 11 nucleotides matching TRBD2. CDR3 length equals 15 residues. Germline V CDR1 and CDR2: GTSNPN, SVGIG (reference sequence). V trimming: 2 bases; J trimming: 3 bases; junction bases outside the gene matches: 6. CDR3 sequence reads: CAWSRSGGAVYEQYF. CDR3 DNA sequence: TGTGCCTGGAGTCGTAGCGGGGGGGCGGTCTACGAGCAGTACTTC. Variable domain in full (rest from reference TRBV30 and TRBJ2-7): SQTIHQWPATLVQPVGSPLSLECTVEGTSNPNLYWYRQAAGRGLQLLFYSVGIGQISSEVPQNLSASRPQDRQFILSSKKLLLSDSGFYLCAWSRSGGAVYEQYFGPGTRLTVT.

The rearrangement joins TRBV13 to TRBJ2-3; 8 positions match TRBD2. The CDR3 runs to 16 residues. J was trimmed by 3 bases and V by 1 base; bases with no gene match: 6. Germline V lookup: CDR1 PRHDT, CDR2 FYEKMQ (reference sequence). CDR3 sequence reads: CASSLALSSGTDTQYF. CDR3 in DNA: TGTGCCAGCAGCTTAGCATTGTCTAGCGGGACAGATACGCAGTATTTT.

This clone was seen a handful of times. The chain carries TRBV27 and TRBJ2-7; D remains unclear. This CDR3 has 13 amino acids. V was trimmed by 6 bases and J by 2 bases, leaving 11 bases between them. Germline CDR1 is MNHEY and CDR2 is SMNVEV (reference sequence). CDR3 DNA: TGTGCCAGCAGAACGATAGGAGCCTACGAGCAGTACTTC. It specifies CASRTIGAYEQYF.

This chain connects TRBV27 to TRBJ1-2; D ambiguous. V lost 6 bases and J 0 bases, leaving 14 bases between the germline ends. The CDR3 is 15 residues long. Germline assignment: CDR1 MNHEY and CDR2 SMNVEV (reference sequence). The CDR3 nucleotides are TGTGCCAGCAGCCCCCTCTCCGGGACTAACTATGGCTACACCTTC. This codes for CASSPLSGTNYGYTF.

CDR3 residues: CSVETGIYGYTF. The CDR3 DNA sequence: TGCAGCGTTGAAACAGGGATCTATGGCTACACCTTC. This chain links TRBV29-1 with TRBJ1-2; D is perhaps TRBD1 (6 bases). The V and J ends lost 2 bases and 4 bases respectively, with 8 bases between them. Per germline, CDR1 SQVTM and CDR2 ANQGSEA. The CDR3 sequence is 12 residues long.

This chain links TRBV19 with TRBJ2-3; tentatively, D is TRBD2 (6 bases). With 5 bases removed from V and 6 bases from J, the gap between germline ends came to 24 bases. The CDR3 loop spans 17 amino acids. CDR1 is LNHDA, CDR2 SQIVND, per germline (reference sequence). This CDR3 reads CASSYRRGEVGVDTQYF. Here the CDR3 DNA reads TGTGCCAGTAGTTACCGGAGGGGAGAGGTAGGGGTTGATACGCAGTATTTT.

This chain uses TRBV9 with TRBJ2-1, with 7 bases lining up with TRBD1. The CDR3 has 14 residues. The germline V gene encodes CDR1 SGDLS and CDR2 YYNGEE. Trimming removed 4 bases from V and 4 bases from J; junction bases left unmatched: 5. The CDR3 DNA follows: TGTGCCAGCAGCCCCGGACAGGTTTACAATGAGCAGTTCTTC. Its protein is CASSPGQVYNEQFF.

The genes are TRBV10-1 and TRBJ2-5; 7 bases fit TRBD2. V shed 11 bases, J shed 4 bases, and the junction held 22 bases outside the gene matches. The CDR3 runs to 17 residues. Germline values: CDR1 WNHNN, CDR2 SYGVQD (reference sequence). The CDR3 nucleotides read TGCGCCGGGCCCCCGGAGGTGGGACGGGGGGAAGGAGAGACCCAGTACTTC. It specifies CAGPPEVGRGEGETQYF.

V gene TRBV9 combines with J gene TRBJ2-5, with a weak D call TRBD2 (5 bases). The CDR3 runs to 14 residues. Germline V gene lookup returns CDR1 SGDLS and CDR2 YYNGEE. With 0 bases removed from V and 4 bases from J, the gap between germline ends came to 10 bases. The DNA of the CDR3 is TGTGCCAGCAGCGTAGTTTCCAGCGGAGAGACCCAGTACTTC. This encodes CASSVVSSGETQYF.

This sequence joins TRBV11-2 and TRBJ1-4, with D possibly TRBD1 on 5 matching bases. Between the trimmed V and J ends, which lost 1 base and 7 bases, there was a span of 10 bases. Germline CDR1 and CDR2: SGHAT and FQNNGV. CDR3 length equals 14 residues. The CDR3 here is CASSLGLGGEKLFF. For the CDR3, the DNA is TGTGCCAGCAGCTTAGGGCTCGGGGGTGAAAAACTGTTTTTT.

The chain links TRBV27 to TRBJ2-3; possible D gene TRBD2, 7 bases. There are 15 residues in the CDR3. Trimming removed 2 bases at V and 2 bases at J, with 11 bases between. The germline V gene encodes CDR1 MNHEY and CDR2 SMNVEV (reference sequence). This CDR3 reads CASSLRGATTDTQYF. DNA of the CDR3: TGTGCCAGCAGTTTACGGGGGGCTACCACAGATACGCAGTATTTT.

The chain is built from TRBV25-1 and TRBJ1-2; TRBD1 might be the D (6 bases). CDR3 length equals 12 residues. Germline V gene sequence: CDR1 MGHDK, CDR2 SYGVNS. Trimming removed 3 bases from V and 14 bases from J, with 16 bases in between. CDR3 in DNA: TGTGCCAGCAGTGACCCAGGGGTTCCGGAGACCTTC. It yields the protein CASSDPGVPETF.

The chain has TRBV11-3 and TRBJ2-1, with TRBD2 as a possible D gene (5 bases). This CDR3 contains 13 residues. From germline, CDR1 is SGHNT and CDR2 YENEEA. Trimming stripped 0 bases from V and 5 bases from J, with 5 bases between. The CDR3 DNA follows: TGTGCCAGCAGCTTAGACGGGAACAATGAGCAGTTCTTC. This codes for CASSLDGNNEQFF.

This clone was seen just once. As DNA, the CDR3 is TGTGCCAGCAGTACAGGGTTGTCTGGGGCCAACGTCCTGACTTTC. Translating it yields CASSTGLSGANVLTF. The J gene is TRBJ2-6, the V gene TRBV2, with TRBD1 as a possible D gene (6 bases). CDR3 length: 15 residues. Between the trimmed V and J ends, which lost 5 bases and 1 base, there was a span of 9 bases. Germline V gene sequence: CDR1 SNHLY, CDR2 FYNNEI.

The rearrangement links TRBV3-1 (or the pseudogene TRBV3-2) to TRBJ2-2; D may be TRBD1 (6 bases). This CDR3 has 14 residues. In germline, CDR1 is LGHDT, CDR2 YNNKEL (reference sequence). The V end lost 3 bases, the J end lost 7 bases, and 12 bases lay between the germline ends. In nucleotides, the CDR3 is TGTGCCAGCAGCCAGGGGGCAGGTTTCGGGGAGCTGTTTTTT. Translated, it gives CASSQGAGFGELFF.